One sample yielded the 7 T cell receptor beta chains listed below, sequenced in a study of T-cell memory formation after mild COVID-19. TCRdb processed the 5' RACE reads anew with MiXCR; each CDR3 protein has one entry. The repertoire has about 400,000 distinct CDR3 sequences, about 16% of them found once; the top ten carry about 22%. Sequenced material: PBMCs or a T cell subset sorted from them (not recorded which). The receptors come from a man aged 18 to 30 who had mild COVID-19 (a few samples of this study predate the infection). Cell type and time point are not known.

This clonotype was seen more than once but under ten times. The V gene is TRBV6-4, the J gene TRBJ2-1, with D hard to call. The germline V gene encodes CDR1 MRHNA and CDR2 SNTAGT. The V gene lost 0 bases and the J gene lost 5 bases, with 5 bases spanning the gap. The CDR3 extends over 13 amino acids. CDR3 bases: TGTGCCAGCAGTGACTCGAACGACAATGAGCAGTTCTTC. Translation: CASSDSNDNEQFF.

V and J are TRBV18 and TRBJ1-2; TRBD1 matches at 10 bases. The CDR3 is 15 amino acids. Looked up from germline, CDR1 is KGHSH and CDR2 is LQKENI. V shed 0 bases and J 5 bases; nucleotides not matched to a gene: 3. Here the CDR3 DNA reads TGTGCCAGCTCACCACCGGGACAGGGGCGTTATGGCTACACCTTC. This sequence encodes CASSPPGQGRYGYTF. Looking up the rest from reference TRBV18 and TRBJ1-2 gives the full variable domain: NAGVMQNPRHLVRRRGQEARLRCSPMKGHSHVYWYRQLPEEGLKFMVYLQKENIIDESGMPKERFSAEFPKEGPSILRIQQVVRGDSAAYFCASSPPGQGRYGYTFGSGTRLTVV.

This clonotype was counted between two and nine times. The chain couples TRBV11-2 to TRBJ1-4; D unclear. The CDR3 has 14 residues. Germline V gives CDR1 SGHAT, CDR2 FQNNGV. The V gene lost 5 bases and the J gene lost 2 bases, with 9 bases spanning the gap. The CDR3 is CASSAEVTNEKLFF. DNA of the CDR3: TGTGCCAGCAGCGCGGAGGTGACTAATGAAAAACTGTTTTTT.

The table lists this clonotype with a few counts. The chain links TRBV4-2 to TRBJ2-1; D might be TRBD2 (5 bases). The germline V gene has CDR1 LGHNA and CDR2 YNFKEQ. Trimming removed 4 bases from V and 12 bases from J, with 16 bases in between. The CDR3 has 13 residues. The CDR3 DNA reads as TGTGCCAGCAGCCCCCGGACTGGGGATCGGCAGTTCTTC. This translates into CASSPRTGDRQFF.

This clonotype turned up a few times. The chain has TRBV6-5 and TRBJ2-7; D call uncertain. CDR1 and CDR2 from the germline V gene are MNHEY and SVGAGI. V lost 2 bases and J lost 3, with 8 bases in between. The CDR3 length is 13 residues. CDR3 nucleotides: TGTGCCAGCAGTTACGGGGATATCTACGAGCAGTACTTC. Translated: CASSYGDIYEQYF.

Only a few counts were recorded for this clonotype. The chain joins TRBV6-2 or TRBV6-3 to TRBJ2-7; TRBD1 aligns across 8 bases. From germline, CDR1 is MNHEY and CDR2 SVGEGT. With V trimmed by 5 bases and J by 7 bases, 7 bases remained unmatched. The CDR3 has 13 amino acids. CDR3 amino acids: CASSATGAGEQYF. In DNA form, the CDR3 reads TGTGCCAGCAGTGCGACAGGGGCCGGGGAGCAGTACTTC.

The V and J genes are TRBV3-1 and TRBJ2-1; 11 bases line up with TRBD2. The CDR3 runs 16 residues. Germline CDR1 LGHDT, CDR2 YNNKEL (reference sequence). The V and J ends lost 8 bases and 1 base, in that order; junction bases with no gene match: 7. CDR3 in amino acids: CASESTSGVSYNEQFF. For the CDR3, the DNA is TGTGCCAGCGAATCGACTAGCGGGGTGTCCTACAATGAGCAGTTCTTC.